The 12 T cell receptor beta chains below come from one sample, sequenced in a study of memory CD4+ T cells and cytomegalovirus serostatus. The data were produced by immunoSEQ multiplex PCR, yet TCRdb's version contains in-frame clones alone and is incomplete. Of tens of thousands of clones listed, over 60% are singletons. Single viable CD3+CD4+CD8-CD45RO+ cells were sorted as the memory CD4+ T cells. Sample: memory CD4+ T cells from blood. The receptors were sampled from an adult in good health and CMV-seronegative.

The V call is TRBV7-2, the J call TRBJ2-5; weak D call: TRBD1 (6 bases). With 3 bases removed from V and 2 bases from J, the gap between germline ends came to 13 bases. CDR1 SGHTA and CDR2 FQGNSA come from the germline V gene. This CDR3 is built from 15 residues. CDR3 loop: CASSFQTGVQETQYF. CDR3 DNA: TGTGCCAGCAGCTTCCAGACAGGAGTACAAGAGACCCAGTACTTC. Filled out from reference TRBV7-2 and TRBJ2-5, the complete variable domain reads GAGVSQSPSNKVTEKGKDVELRCDPISGHTALYWYRQSLGQGLEFLIYFQGNSAPDKSGLPSDRFSAERTGGSVSTLTIQRTQQEDSAVYLCASSFQTGVQETQYFGPGTRLLVL.

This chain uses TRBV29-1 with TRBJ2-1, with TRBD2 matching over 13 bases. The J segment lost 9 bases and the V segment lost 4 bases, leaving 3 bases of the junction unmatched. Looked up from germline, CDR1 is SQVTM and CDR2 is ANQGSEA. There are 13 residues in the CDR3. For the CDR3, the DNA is TGCAGCGTTGTGGGACTAGCGGGACTTGAGCAGTTCTTC. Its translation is CSVVGLAGLEQFF.

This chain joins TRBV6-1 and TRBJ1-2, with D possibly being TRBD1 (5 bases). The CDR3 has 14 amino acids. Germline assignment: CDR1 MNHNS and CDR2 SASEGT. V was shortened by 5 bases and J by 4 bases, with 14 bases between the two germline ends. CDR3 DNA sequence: TGTGCCAGCAGTCCTTCTAGGGGTATCTATGGCTACACCTTC. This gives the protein CASSPSRGIYGYTF.

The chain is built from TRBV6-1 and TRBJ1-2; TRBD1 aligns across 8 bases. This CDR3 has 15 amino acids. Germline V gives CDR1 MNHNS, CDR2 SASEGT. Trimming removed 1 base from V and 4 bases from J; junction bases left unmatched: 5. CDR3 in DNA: TGTGCCAGCAGTGAAGGGGGGACAGGTCCCTATGGCTACACCTTC. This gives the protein CASSEGGTGPYGYTF.

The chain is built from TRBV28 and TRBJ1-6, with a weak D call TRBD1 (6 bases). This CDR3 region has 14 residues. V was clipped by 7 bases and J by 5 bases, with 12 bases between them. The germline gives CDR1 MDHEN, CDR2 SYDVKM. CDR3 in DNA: TGTGCCAGCACCTTAGGACAGAATAATTCACCCCTCCACTTT. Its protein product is CASTLGQNNSPLHF.

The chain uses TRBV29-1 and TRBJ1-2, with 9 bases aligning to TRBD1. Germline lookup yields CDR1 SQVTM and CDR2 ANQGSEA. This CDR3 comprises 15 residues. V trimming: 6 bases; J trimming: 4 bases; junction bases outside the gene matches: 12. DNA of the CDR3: TGCAGCGTCAACGGGGACAGGGAGGACGCCTATGGCTACACCTTC. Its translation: CSVNGDREDAYGYTF.

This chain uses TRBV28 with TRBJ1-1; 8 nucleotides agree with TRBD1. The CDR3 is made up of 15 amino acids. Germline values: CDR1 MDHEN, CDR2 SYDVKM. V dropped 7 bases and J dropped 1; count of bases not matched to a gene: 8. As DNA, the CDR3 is TGTGCCAGCACAATCAGGACAGGGAAGAACACTGAAGCTTTCTTT. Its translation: CASTIRTGKNTEAFF. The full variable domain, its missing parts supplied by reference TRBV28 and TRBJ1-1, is DVKVTQSSRYLVKRTGEKVFLECVQDMDHENMFWYRQDPGLGLRLIYFSYDVKMKEKGDIPEGYSVSREKKERFSLILESASTNQTSMYLCASTIRTGKNTEAFFGQGTRLTVV.

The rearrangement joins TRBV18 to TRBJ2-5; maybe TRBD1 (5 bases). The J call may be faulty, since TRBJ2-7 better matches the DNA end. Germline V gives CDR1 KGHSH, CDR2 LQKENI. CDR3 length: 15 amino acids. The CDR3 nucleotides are TGTGCCAGCTCGCCCCAGAAAGGGGCATCCTACGAGCAGTACTTC. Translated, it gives CASSPQKGASYEQYF.

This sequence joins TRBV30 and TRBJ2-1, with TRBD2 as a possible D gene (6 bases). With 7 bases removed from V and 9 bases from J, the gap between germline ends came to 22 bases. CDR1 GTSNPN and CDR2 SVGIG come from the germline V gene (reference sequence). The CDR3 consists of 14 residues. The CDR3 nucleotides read TGTGCCTCGGGGGTGGGGTTTGGGGATGTTGAGCAGTTCTTC. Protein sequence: CASGVGFGDVEQFF.

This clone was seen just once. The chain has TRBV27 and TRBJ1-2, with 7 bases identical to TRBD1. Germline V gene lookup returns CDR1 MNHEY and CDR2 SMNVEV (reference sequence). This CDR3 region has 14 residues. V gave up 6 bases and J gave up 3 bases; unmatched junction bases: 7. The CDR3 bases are TGTGCCAGCAGGTTGGGTGACAGGGACTATGGCTACACCTTC. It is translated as CASRLGDRDYGYTF.

CDR3 sequence reads: CASSRQSGDSHEQYF. The CDR3 nucleotides read TGTGCCAGCAGCCGACAGAGCGGGGACAGCCACGAGCAGTACTTC. The V and J genes are TRBV7-2 and TRBJ2-7, with D tentatively TRBD1 or TRBD2 (7 bases each). Germline V lookup: CDR1 SGHTA, CDR2 FQGNSA. Trimming stripped 5 bases from V and 5 bases from J, with 19 bases between. The length of the CDR3 is 15 residues. Looking up the rest from reference TRBV7-2 and TRBJ2-7 gives the full variable domain: GAGVSQSPSNKVTEKGKDVELRCDPISGHTALYWYRQSLGQGLEFLIYFQGNSAPDKSGLPSDRFSAERTGGSVSTLTIQRTQQEDSAVYLCASSRQSGDSHEQYFGPGTRLTVT.

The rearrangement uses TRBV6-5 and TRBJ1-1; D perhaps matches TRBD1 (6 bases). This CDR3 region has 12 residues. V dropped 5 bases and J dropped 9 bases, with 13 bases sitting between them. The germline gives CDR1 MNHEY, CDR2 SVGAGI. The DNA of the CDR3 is TGTGCCAGCAGTACCCCGGACAGAAAAGCTTTCTTT. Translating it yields CASSTPDRKAFF.